This T cell receptor beta chain is drawn from a study of T cells in Graves' hyperthyroidism and ophthalmopathy (dated 2019 in TCRdb). About the study as a whole: Peripheral blood was sampled at the time of initial diagnosis, prior to any treatment. Whether ophthalmopathy could be predicted prospectively was tested in an independent validation cohort made up of some 20 hyperthyroidism patients plus 17 patients who later progressed to ophthalmopathy. The paper reports TCR Vbeta CDR3 sequencing of over 130 peripheral blood samples: approximately 41 ophthalmopathy, under 85 hyperthyroidism and approximately 17 progressor patients. A discovery cohort of about 96 patients, roughly 45 with Graves' ophthalmopathy and about 58 with stable Graves' hyperthyroidism, was used to find distinguishing TCR V-J signatures. In about six Graves' hyperthyroidism patients, the study also compared T-cell repertoires from thyroid tissue with T-cell repertoires from blood. The 100 or so discovery patients were divided at random into training and test sets in a 7:3 ratio. Following sampling, methimazole starting at 30 mg daily was given to hyperthyroidism patients, and high-dose intravenous methylprednisolone was given to ophthalmopathy patients.

The TCR beta CDR3 regions were amplified from RNA transcripts. The TCR CDR3 was subjected to a first round of RT-PCR using the HTBI primer set and the Qiagen OneStep RT-PCR kit. The libraries were constructed in a second round of multiplex PCR and then size-selected and purified. Paired-end sequencing of the libraries was performed with 100 bp reads on an Illumina HiSeq2000. The paper's processing steps were these. SOAPnuke was used to process the raw data, with reads discarded if the reads contained adapters or uncalled bases, had a mean Phred below 15, or lacked an exact constant-primer or identifier match. High-quality paired reads were merged with COPE v1.2.5, and unique nucleotide sequences were defined as clonotypes. MiTCR v1.1 was used to align the clonotypes against IMGT TRBV, TRBD and TRBJ reference segments. The analysis was restricted to V-J combinations with a frequency above 0.0001, which together covered 99.2% of the repertoires. A TCS score was defined as the ratio of F50 (clonal expansion) to E x V (chaos), with BLOSUM62-based TCRdist applied between CDR3 peptides within each V-J. Welch's t-statistics and random forest reduced around 550 V-J features to about 12, which were used in a naive Bayes classifier (R e1071). The Morisita-Horn index was used to measure how similar the thyroid and blood repertoires were. TCRdb itself trimmed the public reads at Q25 with fastp, ran MiXCR and retained productive beta chains. Every distinct CDR3 protein forms one entry, paired with its most common genes and DNA. In this record, the V and J calls reflect TCRdb's handling and not the investigators' own analysis. This sample comprises about 840,000 distinct CDR3 sequences, roughly 40% of them detected only once. 8.9% of the sample goes to the ten largest clones.

From V the trimming removes 7 bases and from J it removes 7 bases, while the gene matches leave 3 bases of the junction unaccounted for. The CDR3, cysteine through phenylalanine, is 13 amino acids long. Of the read, only the CDR3 DNA is kept; its 39 bases are in frame from base 1. Comments on this clonotype: This clone's antigen is unknown. Base qualities were left out, and no much larger clone turns up one base away.

A patient counted as having stable Graves' hyperthyroidism if no progression to ophthalmopathy occurred over 18 months of follow-up. Hyperthyroidism patients were newly diagnosed, had a disease duration of under 2 months, and were aged 18 to 65 years. Patients with uncontrolled infections, other autoimmune diseases, pregnancy or lactation were excluded. Diagnoses were established on the basis of clinical symptoms, serum thyroxine and TRAb, thyroid ultrasound, and orbital computed tomography. PBMCs were separated from over 9 ml of fresh peripheral blood using Ficoll-Paque density gradient centrifugation. Total RNA was extracted using Trizol reagent, and RNA quality was assessed on an Agilent 2100 Bioanalyzer. Broad study findings and their caveats: In cross-validation, a model built on a 13 V-J signature told ophthalmopathy apart from stable hyperthyroidism with just under 90% sensitivity and around 81% specificity, and in testing the same model reached 80%/75%. In validation, progression to ophthalmopathy was predicted by the model with around 70% sensitivity and approximately 78% specificity, a median of roughly 6.4 months before onset. Most expanded thyroid clonotypes (frequency above 0.001) were also detected in blood, suggesting blood repertoires may reflect thyroid immune responses. No statistical method was used to fix the sample size in advance, and group allocation was not hidden from the investigators.

The chain joins TRBV12-3 or TRBV12-4 to TRBJ2-6; 8 central bases correspond to TRBD2. The clonotype originates from a young man with Graves' hyperthyroidism. Sequencing was carried out using blood. The CDR3 protein sequence reads: CASTRGGANVLTF. The sequence in DNA is TGTGCCAGCACCCGGGGGGGAGCCAACGTCCTGACTTTC.